These 18 T cell receptor beta chains were all obtained from the same sample, sequenced in a study of OX40 agonist ivuxolimab in advanced cancers. The repertoire was sequenced with immunoSEQ multiplex PCR; TCRdb's copy has only in-frame clones and lacks some. The table records under 45,000 clones, 74% of them present only once. The sample was CD4+ or CD8+ T cells sorted from blood, taken in a trial of the OX40 agonist ivuxolimab. The source is an adult with an advanced solid tumor such as melanoma, head and neck, liver or kidney cancer.

This chain uses TRBV21-1 with TRBJ1-5; no check of the table's D call, TRBD1, against the DNA was made. TRBV21-1 is deemed a pseudogene. The CDR3 sequence is 20 residues long. The CDR3, as DNA: TGTGCCAGCAGCAAAGACGGGTGGTGGGGGGGGGACAGGGAAAATCAGCCCCAGCATTTT. It codes for CASSKDGWWGGDRENQPQHF.

The chain joins TRBV7-9 to TRBJ1-5, with TRBD1 as a possible D gene (6 bases). V lost 5 bases to trimming and J lost 7 bases, with 18 bases between them. The CDR3 is made up of 15 amino acids. Germline V gene data show CDR1 as SEHNR and CDR2 as FQNEAQ (reference sequence). As DNA, the CDR3 is TGTGCCAGCAGCGCAACAGGGAAGGATAGACAGCCCCAGCATTTT. Amino acid sequence: CASSATGKDRQPQHF.

V gene TRBV6-5 combines with J gene TRBJ1-2, with unresolved D. V was pared by 7 bases and J by 7 bases, with 13 bases between. The germline V gene encodes CDR1 MNHEY and CDR2 SVGAGI. The CDR3 has 12 residues. This chain's CDR3 is CASTRGGSGYTF. DNA for the CDR3: TGTGCCAGCACCAGAGGAGGGTCTGGCTACACCTTC.

The V call is TRBV5-2, the J call TRBJ1-2. TRBV5-2 is annotated as a pseudogene. The CDR3 consists of 13 residues. CDR3 nucleotides: TGCGCCAGCAGCCAAGATCGAACCCTTGGCTACACCTTC. Translated: CASSQDRTLGYTF.

This chain joins TRBV10-3 and TRBJ1-1, with no clear D. The length of the CDR3 is 13 residues. Trimming removed 7 bases from V and 1 base from J, with 10 bases in between. Germline V gene data show CDR1 as ENHRY and CDR2 as SYGVKD. The CDR3 here is CAINWGENTEAFF. CDR3 DNA: TGTGCCATCAATTGGGGAGAGAACACTGAAGCTTTCTTT.

The genes are TRBV2 and TRBJ2-5; 10 bases fit TRBD2. V lost 6 bases and J lost 7; bases outside the gene matches: 11. The CDR3 loop spans 15 amino acids. CDR1 and CDR2 from the germline V gene are SNHLY and FYNNEI. CDR3 bases: TGTGCCAGCAGGGGTCTAGCGGGGGCCTGGGGGACCCAGTACTTC. It codes for CASRGLAGAWGTQYF.

The chain couples TRBV10-3 to TRBJ1-4; D remains unclear. CDR3 length: 15 residues. V was trimmed by 6 bases and J by 0 bases, leaving 11 bases between them. Germline assignment: CDR1 ENHRY and CDR2 SYGVKD. Here the CDR3 reads CAIRGSLATNEKLFF. CDR3 coding DNA: TGTGCCATCAGAGGCAGCCTTGCAACTAATGAAAAACTGTTTTTT.

The gene calls are TRBV5-1 and TRBJ1-1, with TRBD1 matching 8 bases. CDR1 and CDR2 (germline): SGHRS, YFSETQ. CDR3 length equals 18 residues. J was trimmed by 11 bases and V by 0 bases; bases with no gene match: 21. CDR3 sequence (DNA): TGCGCCAGCAGCTTGGCCAGGAATATCGGGACAGGCGGTTTAGGTGCTTTCTTT. It specifies CASSLARNIGTGGLGAFF.

The gene calls are TRBV6-5 and TRBJ1-2, with D perhaps matching TRBD1 (5 bases). Germline V CDR1 and CDR2: MNHEY, SVGAGI. The CDR3 totals 14 residues. Trimming took 0 bases from V and 8 from J, leaving 13 bases between them. The CDR3 DNA reads TGTGCCAGCAGTTACTCGTTCAGGGTTCAGGGCTACACCTTC. Residues: CASSYSFRVQGYTF.

This clone was found a few times. The J gene is TRBJ1-1, the V gene TRBV20-1; no definite D call. The ends were cut back, 1 base at V and 6 bases at J, with 6 bases in the middle. In germline, CDR1 is DFQATT, CDR2 SNEGSKA (reference sequence). CDR3 length equals 11 residues. In DNA, the CDR3 is TGCAGTGCTAGAGGCGGCCCTGAAGCTTTCTTT. It encodes CSARGGPEAFF.

The chain links TRBV7-8 to TRBJ1-2; D ambiguous. Trimming cost V 1 base and J 7 bases, with 10 bases left between them. CDR1 and CDR2 from the germline V gene are SGHVS and FQNEAQ. This CDR3 is built from 13 residues. CDR3 amino acids: CASSLGGVGGYTF. DNA for the CDR3: TGTGCCAGCAGCTTAGGGGGAGTAGGTGGCTACACCTTC.

The CDR3 nucleotides read TGTGCCAGCGCCCCGACCCTTGAACGGTCACCCCTCCACTTT. As protein: CASAPTLERSPLHF. The chain combines TRBV6-1 with TRBJ1-6, with D unclear. This CDR3 region has 14 residues. The germline gives CDR1 MNHNS, CDR2 SASEGT. Trimming cost V 8 bases and J 10 bases, with 18 bases left between them.

The sample holds a few counts of this clone. The rearrangement uses TRBV13 and TRBJ2-7; 9 positions agree with TRBD1. The V segment lost 4 bases and the J segment 5 bases; nucleotides outside the gene matches: 6. The length of the CDR3 is 14 residues. CDR1 and CDR2 from the germline V gene are PRHDT and FYEKMQ (reference sequence). The CDR3 spells CASSSRDRAHEQYF. The CDR3 DNA follows: TGTGCCAGCAGCTCTCGGGACAGGGCCCACGAGCAGTACTTC.

The gene calls are TRBV19 and TRBJ1-1, with 8 positions matching TRBD1. This CDR3 is built from 16 residues. The J segment lost 0 bases and the V segment lost 6 bases, leaving 9 bases of the junction unmatched. Germline V CDR1 and CDR2: LNHDA, SQIVND (reference sequence). The CDR3 protein is CASRPGQGRVNTEAFF. CDR3 nucleotides: TGTGCCAGTAGACCTGGACAGGGTCGGGTGAACACTGAAGCTTTCTTT.

This clone turned up a few times. This chain uses TRBV7-6 with TRBJ1-2, with D maybe TRBD1 (5 bases). With 0 bases removed from V and 4 bases from J, the gap between germline ends came to 12 bases. The CDR3 is 15 residues long. Germline V lookup: CDR1 SGHVS, CDR2 FNYEAQ. The CDR3 protein is CASSLAAGLAYGYTF. CDR3 DNA sequence: TGTGCCAGCAGCTTAGCGGCGGGACTTGCCTATGGCTACACCTTC.

The V and J genes are TRBV9 and TRBJ2-3; D unresolved. CDR3 length equals 14 residues. Deletions cut 0 bases from V and 4 bases from J, with 9 bases between. Germline assignment: CDR1 SGDLS and CDR2 YYNGEE. CDR3 sequence: CASSVESTPDTQYF. The DNA of the CDR3 is TGTGCCAGCAGCGTAGAGTCCACCCCAGATACGCAGTATTTT.

The chain couples TRBV5-4 to TRBJ2-2; 9 bases agree with TRBD1. The V segment lost 3 bases and the J segment 6 bases; nucleotides outside the gene matches: 6. CDR3 length: 15 amino acids. Germline V CDR1 and CDR2: SGHNT, YYREEE (reference sequence). CDR3 sequence (DNA): TGTGCCAGCAGCTCGCCGGACAGGGGCGCCGGGGAGCTGTTTTTT. This encodes CASSSPDRGAGELFF.

The CDR3 bases are TGTGCCAGCAGCGCAAGGCCGGGGGGCACAGATACGCAGTATTTT. It is translated as CASSARPGGTDTQYF. The chain combines TRBV7-8 with TRBJ2-3, with D possibly being TRBD2 (6 bases). This CDR3 comprises 15 residues. Germline CDR1 and CDR2: SGHVS and FQNEAQ. V dropped 5 bases and J dropped 1 base, with 13 bases sitting between them.